The 6 T cell receptor beta chains below come from one sample, sequenced in a study of control samples from healthy donors and cancer patients. Only in-frame clones appear in the TCRdb table, and some are missing; sequencing was by immunoSEQ multiplex PCR. This table holds over 150,000 clones, 75% to 95% found once. The sequenced sample consisted of blood. All receptors derive from a woman aged 40 to 50 in good health.

V is TRBV5-1 and J is TRBJ1-2, with TRBD1 as a possible D gene (6 bases). The CDR3 is made up of 16 amino acids. CDR1 and CDR2 from the germline V gene are SGHRS and YFSETQ. V was cut by 3 bases and J by 8 bases, with 23 bases left in between. In DNA, the CDR3 is TGCGCCAGCAGCTCTCCTCCTGGACAAGGGGGTGACGGCTACACCTTC. Protein sequence: CASSSPPGQGGDGYTF.

V gene TRBV6-6 combines with J gene TRBJ2-7; 14 bases match TRBD2. Germline lookup yields CDR1 MNHNY and CDR2 SVGAGI (reference sequence). The CDR3 sequence is 16 residues long. Trimming took 6 bases from V and 2 from J; bases not matched to a gene: 6. DNA of the CDR3: TGTGCCAGCAGCCACTGGACTAGCGGGGGGACCTACGAGCAGTACTTC. Its protein is CASSHWTSGGTYEQYF.

The gene calls are TRBV13 and TRBJ1-1; TRBD1 agrees at 9 bases. The germline V gene has CDR1 PRHDT and CDR2 FYEKMQ (reference sequence). V was pared by 0 bases and J by 4 bases, with 12 bases of the junction left unmatched. This CDR3 region has 18 residues. The CDR3 DNA reads as TGTGCCAGCAGCTTAGGACCACAGGGGGCAGGGGGAGGCACTGAAGCTTTCTTT. As protein: CASSLGPQGAGGGTEAFF.

This clone was seen once. The CDR3 DNA is TGTGCCAGCAGCTTGGACCCCCAGGGCGTCTACGAGCAGTACTTC. It translates to CASSLDPQGVYEQYF. The chain uses TRBV5-5 and TRBJ2-7; possibly TRBD1 for D (5 bases). The germline CDR1 and CDR2 sequences are SGHKS and YYEKEE (reference sequence). This CDR3 is 15 amino acids long. Deletions cut 0 bases from V and 3 bases from J, with 13 bases between.

This chain joins TRBV7-4 and TRBJ2-3; 9 bases fit TRBD2. CDR1 SGHVT and CDR2 SQSDAQ come from the germline V gene. With V trimmed by 8 bases and J by 4 bases, 19 bases remained unmatched. This CDR3 region has 18 residues. The CDR3 coding sequence is TGTGCCAGCCATACCTTCAACCCTGGCGGGGGGGGGCCAGATACGCAGTATTTT. Protein product: CASHTFNPGGGGPDTQYF.

The chain has TRBV4-1 and TRBJ1-2; D may be TRBD1 (5 bases). The CDR3 length is 15 residues. Germline values: CDR1 MGHRA, CDR2 YSYEKL. V gave up 3 bases and J gave up 8 bases, with 19 bases separating them. The CDR3 region has the DNA TGCGCCAGCAGCCATATTAAGGGGCACCGTAAGGGCTACACCTTC. This encodes CASSHIKGHRKGYTF.